This T cell receptor (beta chain) was recovered during a study of beta chain features in type 1 diabetes. Regarding the study as a whole: VDJ junctions from type 1 diabetes patients carried fewer insertions and larger deletions. There was a moderate but significant shortening of TCRB CDR3s in all four CD4+ subsets of Type 1 diabetes patients. Unsettled here was the matter of whether HLA type influences TCRB rearrangement.

Reverse transcribing all isolated RNA meant expressed TCRB transcripts were sequenced. An average of about 3.4 million reads was obtained for naive, central memory and regulatory T cell samples. Profiling relied on immunoSEQ multiplex PCR, and the TCRdb table lists in-frame clones only, not all of them. The data show 300,000 to 350,000 clones, roughly 13% seen once. This clone was seen more than once but under ten times. Antigen specificity is unknown. The germline CDR1 and CDR2 sequences are SGHAT and FQDESV (reference sequence). The CDR3 runs to 15 residues. V gave up 2 bases and J gave up 6 bases; unmatched junction bases: 7.

Sequenced: naive CD4+ T cells from blood. This sequence originates from a woman younger than 35 with type 1 diabetes. The V gene is TRBV11-1, the J gene TRBJ2-7; 10 bases line up with TRBD2. The CDR3 DNA reads as TGTGCCAGCAGCTTAAGCGGGAGGGCCTCGGGCGAGCAGTACTTC. It encodes CASSLSGRASGEQYF. Using reference TRBV11-1 and TRBJ2-7 for the parts outside the CDR3, the full variable domain is EAEVAQSPRYKITEKSQAVAFWCDPISGHATLYWYRQILGQGPELLVQFQDESVVDDSQLPKDRFSAERLKGVDSTLKIQPAELGDSAMYLCASSLSGRASGEQYFGPGTRLTVT.